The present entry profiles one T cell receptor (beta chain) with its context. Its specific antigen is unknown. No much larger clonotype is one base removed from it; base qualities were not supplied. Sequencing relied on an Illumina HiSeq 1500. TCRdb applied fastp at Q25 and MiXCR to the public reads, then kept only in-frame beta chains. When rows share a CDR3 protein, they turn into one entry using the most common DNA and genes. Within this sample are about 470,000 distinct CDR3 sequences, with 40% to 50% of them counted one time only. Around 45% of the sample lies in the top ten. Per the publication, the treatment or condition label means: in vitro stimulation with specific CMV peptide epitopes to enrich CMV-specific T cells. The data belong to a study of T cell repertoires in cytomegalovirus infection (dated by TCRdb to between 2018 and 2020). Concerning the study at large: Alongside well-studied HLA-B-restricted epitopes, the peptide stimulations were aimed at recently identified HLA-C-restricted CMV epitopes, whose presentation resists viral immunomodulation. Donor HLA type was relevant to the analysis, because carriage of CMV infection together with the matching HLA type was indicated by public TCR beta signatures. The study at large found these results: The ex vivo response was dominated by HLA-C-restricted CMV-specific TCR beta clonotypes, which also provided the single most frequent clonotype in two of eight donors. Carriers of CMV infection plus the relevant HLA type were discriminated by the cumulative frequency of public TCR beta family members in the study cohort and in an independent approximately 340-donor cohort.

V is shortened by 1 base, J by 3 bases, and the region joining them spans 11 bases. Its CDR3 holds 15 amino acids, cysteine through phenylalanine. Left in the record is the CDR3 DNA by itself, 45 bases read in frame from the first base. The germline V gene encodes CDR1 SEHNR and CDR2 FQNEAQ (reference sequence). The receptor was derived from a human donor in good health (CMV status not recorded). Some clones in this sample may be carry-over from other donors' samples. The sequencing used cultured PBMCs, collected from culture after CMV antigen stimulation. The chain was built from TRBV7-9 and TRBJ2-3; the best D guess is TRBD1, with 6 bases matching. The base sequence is TGTGCCAGCAGCTTAGTAGGACAGATGACAGATACGCAGTATTTT. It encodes CASSLVGQMTDTQYF.